This T cell receptor beta chain is drawn from a study of tumor and adjacent non-tumor tissue in lung cancer. Study overall: Histology: about a dozen adenocarcinoma, a couple of squamous cell carcinoma, 1 small cell lung cancer. Aged about 31 to 76 years, patients included 10 men and 4 to 6 women with stage I to III disease.

Three rounds of nested PCR, following a modified ARM-PCR protocol, produced the TCRbeta library. TCRdb reprocessed the multiplex PCR reads with MiXCR, giving one entry per CDR3 protein. The top ten clones hold around 20% of a sample with some 100,000 distinct CDR3 sequences, under 65% of them seen once. The template was RNA from unsorted bulk tissue. More than 3 cm separated this lung sample from the edge of the tumor. CDR3 length equals 15 residues. Germline loops: CDR1 SGHDT, CDR2 YYEEEE. As to this clonotype: At one end, the junction sequence differs from germline, possibly due to a read error.

Specimen: distant non-tumor lung tissue. The sequence was obtained from a man in his 60s with non-small cell lung cancer. This chain connects TRBV5-6 to TRBJ2-1; 9 nucleotides align to TRBD1. The J call may be mistaken, given a closer DNA end match to TRBJ2-7. This CDR3 is CASSETGGAYNEQYF. Written as DNA, the CDR3 is TGCGCCAGCAGCGAGACAGGGGGAGCCTACAATGAGCAGTACTTC.